This TCR beta chain comes out of a study of blood T cells in healthy people across ages. General study results and limits: PBMCs that were unsorted prevented a conclusive naive versus antigen-experienced comparison.

As concerns this clonotype: Its antigen is not identified.

The V gene lost 7 bases and the J gene lost 0 bases, with 13 bases spanning the gap. Germline CDR1 reads MNHNY; CDR2 reads SVGAGI (reference sequence). The CDR3 runs 14 residues. Then a second PCR, running roughly 6 to 11 cycles, was carried out with a sample-barcoded 5' primer and a J-beta primer mix. TCRdb redid the calling of the 5' RACE reads with MiXCR, one entry per CDR3 protein. The sample consists of approximately 1,100,000 distinct CDR3 sequences, around 43% of them appearing once. The source of this sequence is a woman in her sixties or seventies in good health. This chain joins TRBV6-6 and TRBJ2-7, with D possibly called TRBD1 or TRBD2 (6 bases each). The sample comprised blood. The CDR3 protein is CASNGGDTSYEQYF. Here the CDR3 DNA reads TGTGCCAGCAATGGCGGGGACACCTCCTACGAGCAGTACTTC.